This T cell receptor beta chain was sequenced for a study of blood T cells in healthy people across ages. CDR3 length: 13 residues. Germline CDR1 SGHDN, CDR2 FVKESK. Between the trimmed V and J ends, which lost 4 bases and 13 bases, there was a span of 17 bases. Sample-barcoded 5' priming and a J-beta primer mix drove a second PCR of about 6 to 12 cycles. Each CDR3 protein gets one entry after TCRdb re-called the 5' RACE reads with MiXCR. The profile shows about 1,600,000 distinct CDR3 sequences, approximately 40% of them singletons. Sequences were obtained from blood. The clonotype comes from a woman aged 18-29 years in good health. The chain is built from TRBV14 and TRBJ2-4; possibly TRBD2 for D (5 bases). DNA of the CDR3: TGTGCCAGCAGCCCCCGGACTCACAATGAGCAGTACTTC. This gives the protein CASSPRTHNEQYF. Combining the CDR3 with reference TRBV14 and TRBJ2-4 gives the whole variable domain EAGVTQFPSHSVIEKGQTVTLRCDPISGHDNLYWYRRVMGKEIKFLLHFVKESKQDESGMPNNRFLAERTGGTYSTLKVQPAELEDSGVYFCASSPRTHNEQYFGAGTRLSVL.